This T cell receptor beta chain originates from a study of spatial heterogeneity in lung cancer. Study results and caveats: Within tumors, counts of expanded alpha and beta TCRs tracked tumor mutation counts.

The CDR3 consists of 12 residues. Trimming cost V 0 bases and J 8 bases, with 4 bases left between them. Per the germline V gene, CDR1 is MNHEY and CDR2 is SVGAGI. This clonotype appeared many times. The antigen remains undetermined. TCRdb independently ran MiXCR on the 5' RACE reads; one entry per CDR3 protein. The sample yields 18,000 or so distinct CDR3 sequences, 4.5% to 7% seen once. The sample's time point: sample taken at primary tumor resection. The V call is TRBV6-5, the J call TRBJ2-2; D remains ambiguous. This sequence originates from a female donor with early-stage non-small cell lung cancer. This sample comprised lung tumor tissue, obtained at surgery. As DNA, the CDR3 is TGTGCCAGCAGTTACTCGAATGGGGAGCTGTTTTTT. As protein: CASSYSNGELFF.